This TCR beta chain was sequenced in a study of blood T cell repertoires in COVID-19. V gave up 2 bases and J gave up 2 bases; unmatched junction bases: 5. This CDR3 has 16 amino acids. From germline, CDR1 is MGHDK and CDR2 SYGVNS. Measured with immunoSEQ multiplex PCR; TCRdb has only the in-frame clones, and not every one. In the table there are 150,000 to 200,000 clones, approximately 83% of which are singletons. This chain connects TRBV25-1 to TRBJ2-2; 7 nucleotides match TRBD1. The origin of this receptor is a man aged 50 or older with active or convalescent COVID-19. The source material was peripheral blood. CDR3 sequence: CASSEDRVRNTGELFF. In nucleotides, the CDR3 is TGTGCCAGCAGTGAAGACAGGGTGAGAAACACCGGGGAGCTGTTTTTT.